A single sample is the source of the 17 T cell receptor beta chains below, sequenced in a study of Ad26.COV2.S vaccination and SARS-CoV-2 variants. Libraries were prepared by immunoSEQ multiplex PCR; TCRdb keeps only in-frame clonotypes and omits some of them. The data contain more than 400,000 clones, roughly 88% of them singletons. The treatment here: 19 received Ad26.COV2.S at low or high dose, single or two shots; about five received placebo; per-sample allocation not given. Each sample was drawn 63 days after the first injection (of vaccine or placebo). The material was peripheral blood, obtained in a trial of Ad26.COV2.S vaccine versus placebo. The receptors stem from a person aged 18-60 years who received the Ad26.COV2.S COVID-19 vaccine or a placebo.

This clone showed up just a few times. The rearrangement joins TRBV6-2 or TRBV6-3 to TRBJ2-7; TRBD2 is a possible D gene (5 bases). Germline V lookup: CDR1 MNHEY, CDR2 SVGEGT. V was trimmed by 4 bases and J by 3 bases, leaving 19 bases between them. This CDR3 is 16 amino acids long. The chain's CDR3 is CASSSFGSAILYEQYF. In DNA form, the CDR3 reads TGTGCCAGCAGTTCTTTTGGTAGCGCAATTCTCTACGAGCAGTACTTC.

The chain carries TRBV2 and TRBJ2-7; no reliable D call. The CDR3 has 11 amino acids. The germline V gene encodes CDR1 SNHLY and CDR2 FYNNEI. Trimming left V 6 bases short and J 4 bases short, with 7 bases between. For the CDR3, the DNA is TGTGCCAGCAGCGTAGAGTACGAGCAGTACTTC. As protein: CASSVEYEQYF.

The table lists this clone with a count of one. The V call is TRBV29-1, the J call TRBJ1-2; D might be TRBD1 (6 bases). Trimming shortened V by 6 bases and J by 8 bases, and 19 bases separated the two germline ends. The CDR3 is made up of 13 amino acids. Germline V gene lookup returns CDR1 SQVTM and CDR2 ANQGSEA. DNA of the CDR3: TGCAGCGTGGGGCTAATACAGGGCCAGGGCTACACCTTC. Translated, it gives CSVGLIQGQGYTF.

Here the CDR3 reads CASSFSGTSASEQYF. The DNA for the CDR3 is TGTGCCAGCAGCTTCTCCGGGACATCGGCATCCGAGCAGTACTTC. This chain links TRBV7-9 with TRBJ2-7; tentative D call: TRBD1 (6 bases). The CDR3 spans 15 residues. CDR1 SEHNR and CDR2 FQNEAQ come from the germline V gene (reference sequence). V was cut by 3 bases and J by 6 bases, with 18 bases left in between.

V usage is TRBV27 and J usage is TRBJ2-2; maybe TRBD1 (5 bases). Germline values: CDR1 MNHEY, CDR2 SMNVEV (reference sequence). The V and J ends lost 6 bases and 3 bases respectively, with 14 bases between them. CDR3 size: 15 residues. The CDR3 sequence: CASSRRVTDTGELFF. The CDR3 region has the DNA TGTGCCAGCAGCCGCAGGGTAACAGACACCGGGGAGCTGTTTTTT.

This sequence joins TRBV9 and TRBJ1-4; possibly TRBD1 for D (6 bases). Germline loops: CDR1 SGDLS, CDR2 YYNGEE. CDR3 size: 15 residues. Between the trimmed V and J ends, which lost 3 bases and 3 bases, there was a span of 12 bases. For the CDR3, the DNA is TGTGCCAGCAGCGCCCAACAGGGAGCTAATGAAAAACTGTTTTTT. Translated, it gives CASSAQQGANEKLFF.

In its sample, this clone was seen a few times. The J gene is TRBJ1-2, the V gene TRBV2; perhaps TRBD1 as D (6 bases). The CDR3 is 11 amino acids. V was shortened by 8 bases and J by 8 bases, with 12 bases between the two germline ends. CDR1 and CDR2 from the germline V gene are SNHLY and FYNNEI. The CDR3 loop reads CASGGASGYTF. DNA for the CDR3: TGTGCCAGCGGGGGGGCTTCGGGCTACACCTTC.

The chain uses TRBV4-2 and TRBJ2-3; D is possibly TRBD2 (5 bases). The CDR3 totals 16 residues. V lost 3 bases to trimming and J lost 4 bases, with 17 bases between them. CDR1 is LGHNA, CDR2 YNFKEQ, per germline. The CDR3 DNA reads TGTGCCAGCAGCCACCCCCAAGGGAGTTCCCCAGATACGCAGTATTTT. It encodes CASSHPQGSSPDTQYF.

The chain is built from TRBV28 and TRBJ1-3; 7 bases match TRBD1. Looked up from germline, CDR1 is MDHEN and CDR2 is SYDVKM. V was clipped by 5 bases and J by 3 bases; unmatched bases: 4. The CDR3 is 14 residues long. Written as DNA, the CDR3 is TGTGCCAGCAGTGACAGGGCGGGTGGAAACACCATATATTTT. It yields the protein CASSDRAGGNTIYF. Full variable domain (missing parts from reference TRBV28 and TRBJ1-3): DVKVTQSSRYLVKRTGEKVFLECVQDMDHENMFWYRQDPGLGLRLIYFSYDVKMKEKGDIPEGYSVSREKKERFSLILESASTNQTSMYLCASSDRAGGNTIYFGEGSWLTVV.

This clone was counted between two and nine times. The chain employs TRBV27 and TRBJ1-5; D is unclear. Between the trimmed V and J ends, which lost 3 bases and 0 bases, there was a span of 3 bases. This CDR3 has 13 amino acids. Per germline, CDR1 MNHEY and CDR2 SMNVEV (reference sequence). The CDR3 reads CASSFYSNQPQHF. CDR3 bases: TGTGCCAGCAGTTTCTATAGCAATCAGCCCCAGCATTTT.

This sequence joins TRBV5-1 and TRBJ2-5; D is undetermined. This CDR3 comprises 13 residues. Trimming shortened V by 0 bases and J by 5 bases, and 8 bases separated the two germline ends. CDR1 is SGHRS and CDR2 is YFSETQ in the germline V gene. CDR3 amino acids: CASSLGQAETQYF. The CDR3 region has the DNA TGCGCCAGCAGCTTGGGGCAGGCGGAGACCCAGTACTTC.

The chain employs TRBV28 and TRBJ1-5; D unclear. Germline V CDR1 and CDR2: MDHEN, SYDVKM. The CDR3 is 20 residues long. Trimming left V 6 bases short and J 0 bases short, with 27 bases between. DNA for the CDR3: TGTGCCAGCAGCCTCCCGAGTGGCCTACAGTCGAGATATAGCAATCAGCCCCAGCATTTT. Its translation: CASSLPSGLQSRYSNQPQHF.

This chain connects TRBV27 to TRBJ2-7, with D perhaps matching TRBD2 (6 bases). This CDR3 contains 12 residues. The germline V gene has CDR1 MNHEY and CDR2 SMNVEV (reference sequence). Trimming took 8 bases from V and 4 from J, leaving 12 bases between them. DNA of the CDR3: TGTGCCAGCGGGTTAGCGGTATACGAGCAGTACTTC. It translates to CASGLAVYEQYF.

V is TRBV7-2 and J is TRBJ2-6; possibly TRBD2 for D (8 bases). Germline V gene lookup returns CDR1 SGHTA and CDR2 FQGNSA. CDR3 size: 17 residues. With 6 bases removed from V and 0 bases from J, the gap between germline ends came to 15 bases. CDR3 DNA: TGTGCCAGCAGTCTTAGCGGGACAGTCTCTGGGGCCAACGTCCTGACTTTC. Amino acids: CASSLSGTVSGANVLTF.

This clone has just one count. CDR3 nucleotide sequence: TGTGCCAGTAGTCCCCGACAGGGGTGGAGCAATCAGCCCCAGCATTTT. Encoded protein: CASSPRQGWSNQPQHF. The chain has TRBV19 and TRBJ1-5; 8 positions agree with TRBD1. CDR1 and CDR2 from the germline V gene are LNHDA and SQIVND (reference sequence). The V gene end was trimmed by 5 bases and the J gene end by 1 base; junction bases not matched to a gene: 7. CDR3 length: 16 residues. Based on the CDR3 plus reference TRBV19 and TRBJ1-5, the full variable domain is DGGITQSPKYLFRKEGQNVTLSCEQNLNHDAMYWYRQDPGQGLRLIYYSQIVNDFQKGDIAEGYSVSREKKESFPLTVTSAQKNPTAFYLCASSPRQGWSNQPQHFGDGTRLSIL.

The chain recombines TRBV7-6 with TRBJ2-5; 8 positions match TRBD1. V lost 5 bases, J lost 5 bases, and 10 bases stayed unmatched. CDR1 and CDR2 from the germline V gene are SGHVS and FNYEAQ. This CDR3 is built from 15 residues. CDR3 in amino acids: CASSPTWDRWETQYF. CDR3 nucleotide sequence: TGTGCCAGCAGCCCTACCTGGGACAGGTGGGAGACCCAGTACTTC.

The chain couples TRBV19 to TRBJ2-1, with D tentatively TRBD2 (6 bases). Germline assignment: CDR1 LNHDA and CDR2 SQIVND (reference sequence). V dropped 7 bases and J dropped 2 bases, with 21 bases sitting between them. CDR3 length: 17 residues. This CDR3 is CASTGGGRVLPYNEQFF. In nucleotides, the CDR3 is TGTGCCAGTACCGGGGGAGGTCGGGTACTCCCCTACAATGAGCAGTTCTTC.